The rows below give T cell receptor beta chains drawn from one sample of a study of cytomegalovirus exposure and HLA in healthy donors. Produced via immunoSEQ multiplex PCR; TCRdb's table is partial and in-frame only. The sample consists of some 130,000 clones, approximately 80% of them appearing once. Sequenced: PBMCs. The receptors derive from a man in his thirties or forties in good health and CMV-seronegative. CDR3s include the opening cysteine and the closing phenylalanine or tryptophan. Fields, in order: J gene, clone size, D gene, V gene, CDR3 length, CDR3 protein, CDR3 DNA. A D gene is named only where the DNA matches it firmly. The size field is filled for only some rows; it gives once, few, many or a size class.

>TRBJ2-1|.|.|TRBV15|15
CATSRELGYYNEQFF
TGTGCCACCAGCAGAGAACTAGGCTACTACAATGAGCAGTTCTTC
>TRBJ2-6|.|.|TRBV2|15
CASSQVSSGANVLTF
TGTGCCAGCAGTCAAGTCAGCTCTGGGGCCAACGTCCTGACTTTC
>TRBJ2-7|.|.|TRBV13|14
CASSSRDSYYEQYF
TGTGCCAGCAGCTCCCGGGACTCATACTACGAGCAGTACTTC
>TRBJ2-7|.|.|TRBV4-2|12
CASSQDVDEQYF
TGTGCCAGCAGCCAAGATGTCGACGAGCAGTACTTC
>TRBJ2-7|once|.|TRBV28|15
CASITAGRSSYEQYF
TGTGCCAGCATCACGGCAGGGCGGAGCTCCTACGAGCAGTACTTC
>TRBJ2-5|few|TRBD2|TRBV15|14
CATSARLAQETQYF
TGTGCCACCAGCGCAAGACTAGCACAAGAGACCCAGTACTTC
>TRBJ1-2|.|.|TRBV19|15
CASDGAYDANYGYTF
TGTGCCAGTGATGGGGCCTACGACGCTAACTATGGCTACACCTTC
>TRBJ1-1|.|.|TRBV2|17
CASTEVAFFDRNTEAFF
TGTGCCAGCACAGAGGTAGCATTCTTCGACAGAAACACTGAAGCTTTCTTT
>TRBJ2-7|.|.|TRBV5-1|14
CASSRDRWGYEQYF
TGCGCCAGCAGCCGTGACAGGTGGGGCTACGAGCAGTACTTC
>TRBJ1-1|.|TRBD1|TRBV7-6|16
CASSYWTGGMNTEAFF
TGTGCCAGCAGCTATTGGACAGGGGGGATGAACACTGAAGCTTTCTTT
>TRBJ2-3|.|.|TRBV1|14
CTSSPRDNSDTQYF
TGCACCAGCAGCCCCAGGGACAATTCGGATACGCAGTATTTT
>TRBJ2-7|.|.|TRBV30|13
CAWSVDSSYEQYF
TGTGCCTGGAGTGTGGACAGTTCCTACGAGCAGTACTTC
>TRBJ1-3|.|TRBD1|TRBV28|14
CASRTGGSGNTIYF
TGTGCCAGCAGAACAGGGGGCAGTGGAAACACCATATATTTT
>TRBJ2-4|.|.|TRBV28|14
CASTPTVGGDIQYF
TGTGCCAGCACCCCGACAGTGGGCGGGGACATTCAGTACTTC
>TRBJ2-7|.|TRBD1|TRBV5-4|14
CASSLGQGAHEQYF
TGTGCCAGCAGCCTGGGACAGGGGGCGCACGAGCAGTACTTC
>TRBJ2-1|.|TRBD2|TRBV12-5|17
CASGPSSGSYAYNEQFF
TGTGCTAGTGGACCGTCGAGCGGGAGTTATGCATACAATGAGCAGTTCTTC
>TRBJ2-7|.|TRBD1|TRBV25-1|13
CASSATGVGEQYF
TGTGCCAGCAGCGCGACAGGGGTGGGCGAGCAGTACTTC
>TRBJ2-1|.|TRBD2|TRBV9|19
CASSGVLAGPRGFVHEQFF
TGTGCCAGCAGCGGGGTACTAGCGGGCCCCAGGGGTTTTGTCCATGAGCAGTTCTTC
>TRBJ2-2|.|.|TRBV28|14
CASSRQGYTGELFF
TGTGCCAGCAGCCGACAAGGTTACACCGGGGAGCTGTTTTTT
>TRBJ2-7|few|.|TRBV7-2|14
CASSLAGGAYEQYF
TGTGCCAGCAGCTTAGCGGGGGGAGCGTACGAGCAGTACTTC
>TRBJ1-1|.|TRBD1|TRBV5-1|16
CASSFVSGGSGGLAFF
TGCGCCAGCAGCTTCGTTTCAGGGGGCAGTGGAGGCTTAGCTTTCTTT
>TRBJ1-3|once|.|TRBV2|18
CASSDWARVSYSGNTIYF
TGTGCCAGCAGTGATTGGGCCAGGGTTTCTTACTCTGGAAACACCATATATTTT
>TRBJ1-5|few|TRBD1|TRBV19|18
CASSPSTGWGYSNQPQHF
TGTGCCAGTAGTCCATCGACAGGGTGGGGGTATAGCAATCAGCCCCAGCATTTT
>TRBJ2-7|.|TRBD2|TRBV5-1|14
CASSLTSGGYEQYF
TGCGCCAGCAGCCTGACTAGCGGTGGGTACGAGCAGTACTTC
>TRBJ2-7|.|TRBD1|TRBV5-4|13
CASRLGGTYEQYF
TGTGCCAGCAGGTTAGGGGGCACCTACGAGCAGTACTTC